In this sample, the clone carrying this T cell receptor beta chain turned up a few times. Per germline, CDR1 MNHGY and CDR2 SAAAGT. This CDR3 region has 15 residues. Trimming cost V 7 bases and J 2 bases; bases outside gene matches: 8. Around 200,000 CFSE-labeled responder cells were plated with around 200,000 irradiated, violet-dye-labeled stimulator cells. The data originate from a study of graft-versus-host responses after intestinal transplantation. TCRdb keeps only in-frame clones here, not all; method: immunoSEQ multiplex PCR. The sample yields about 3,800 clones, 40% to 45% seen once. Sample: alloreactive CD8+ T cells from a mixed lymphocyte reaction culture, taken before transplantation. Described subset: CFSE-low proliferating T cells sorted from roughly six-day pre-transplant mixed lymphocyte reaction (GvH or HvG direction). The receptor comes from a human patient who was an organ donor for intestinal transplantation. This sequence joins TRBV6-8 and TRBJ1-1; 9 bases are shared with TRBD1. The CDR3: CASKLGDRANTEAFF. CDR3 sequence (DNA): TGTGCCAGCAAGTTAGGGGACAGGGCTAACACTGAAGCTTTCTTT.